Listed below are T cell receptor beta chains from one sample, sequenced in a study of shared clonotypes between healthy human individuals. Measured with immunoSEQ multiplex PCR; TCRdb has only the in-frame clones, and not every one. Of more than 2,000,000 clones in the sample, over 85% are singletons; the top ten hold around 0.15%. Sequencing used naive CD4+ T cells sorted from blood. The receptor source for this set is a man between 18 and 35 years old in good health. Both conserved end residues are part of each CDR3.

>TRBJ2-7|TRBV10-3
CAISESILKDRESYEQYF
>TRBJ2-3|TRBV2
CASRPGTSGIDTQYF
>TRBJ1-2|TRBV11-2
CASSLDHGSIGYTF
>TRBJ2-2|TRBV5-4
CASSLEAAVAGELFF
>TRBJ1-1|TRBV5-1
CASSLTTGGTEAFF
>TRBJ1-1|TRBV5-1
CASSLALGLNTEAFF
>TRBJ2-7|TRBV5-6
CASNLRVANEQYF
>TRBJ1-5|TRBV6-5
CASNRGNGQPQHF
>TRBJ2-3|TRBV10-2
CASSGAGSTDTQYF
>TRBJ2-7|TRBV6-1
CASYRDRAYEQYF
>TRBJ2-7|TRBV4-1
CASSQDYRDRNEQYF
>TRBJ1-4|TRBV9
CASSSYQGGNEKLFF
>TRBJ2-5|TRBV6-1
CASSERTGKGETQYF
>TRBJ2-6|TRBV7-9
CASSSTPGAGANVLTF
>TRBJ2-7|TRBV12-5
CASGLVRYRPNYEQYF
>TRBJ2-5|TRBV5-6
CASSLRLSQETQYF
>TRBJ2-1|TRBV28
CASNHRDRDEQFF
>TRBJ1-4|TRBV15
CATSRDRGRGEKLFF
>TRBJ2-7|TRBV7-2
CASSFGTGALEQYF
>TRBJ2-1|TRBV21-1
CASSKGDGRSAEQFF
>TRBJ2-7|TRBV6-6
CAGSYQAHEQYF
>TRBJ2-6|TRBV10-1
CASSQGAGTPSGANVLTF
>TRBJ1-1|TRBV5-1
CASSHPGATNTEAFF
>TRBJ1-5|TRBV19
CASRRGGNQPQHF
>TRBJ1-2|TRBV5-6
CASSLTGTVANYGYTF
>TRBJ1-5|TRBV4-1
CASSQDVSNQPQHF
>TRBJ1-2|TRBV5-1
CASSGRTQGVGYTF
>TRBJ2-1|TRBV7-9
CASSSSLDEQFF
>TRBJ2-7|TRBV5-1
CASSLEAGQGAYEQYF
>TRBJ2-6|TRBV25-1
CASSEDRNPSGANVLTF
>TRBJ2-6|TRBV5-6
CASSLGQLTGANVLTF
>TRBJ2-2|TRBV6-1
CATVRASPGPGELFF
>TRBJ2-5|TRBV6-6
CASSHLRGPQETQYF
>TRBJ1-5|TRBV11-2
CASSLDGSQGKIQPQHF
>TRBJ1-4|TRBV2
CASSERGGPGEKLFF
>TRBJ2-5|TRBV7-6
CASSLFEIQETQYF
>TRBJ1-1|TRBV5-6
CASSLGEGTQGKGFF
>TRBJ2-7|TRBV7-9
CASSLGRTAYEQYF
>TRBJ2-3|TRBV5-1
CASSFGDRGTDTQYF
>TRBJ1-3|TRBV18
CASSPKGNTIYF
>TRBJ2-1|TRBV2
CASSDLTMRNNEQFF
>TRBJ2-7|TRBV30
CAWSVQLAGSEQYF
>TRBJ2-3|TRBV5-1
CASSLRLAGESDTQYF
>TRBJ1-2|TRBV6-1
CASSRRESYGYTF
>TRBJ1-5|TRBV19
CASSIEVNQPQHF
>TRBJ2-1|TRBV23-1
CASSQGISPDATCLNEQFF
>TRBJ2-1|TRBV7-2
CASSPAGGDNEQFF
>TRBJ1-3|TRBV14
CASSQLASGNTIYF
>TRBJ2-5|TRBV30
CAWSQGAPGETQYF
>TRBJ2-3|TRBV7-3
CASSLRGGGADTQYF
>TRBJ2-1|TRBV7-3
CASSDGGRGYNEQFF
>TRBJ2-7|TRBV28
CASSSLATGVPYEQYF